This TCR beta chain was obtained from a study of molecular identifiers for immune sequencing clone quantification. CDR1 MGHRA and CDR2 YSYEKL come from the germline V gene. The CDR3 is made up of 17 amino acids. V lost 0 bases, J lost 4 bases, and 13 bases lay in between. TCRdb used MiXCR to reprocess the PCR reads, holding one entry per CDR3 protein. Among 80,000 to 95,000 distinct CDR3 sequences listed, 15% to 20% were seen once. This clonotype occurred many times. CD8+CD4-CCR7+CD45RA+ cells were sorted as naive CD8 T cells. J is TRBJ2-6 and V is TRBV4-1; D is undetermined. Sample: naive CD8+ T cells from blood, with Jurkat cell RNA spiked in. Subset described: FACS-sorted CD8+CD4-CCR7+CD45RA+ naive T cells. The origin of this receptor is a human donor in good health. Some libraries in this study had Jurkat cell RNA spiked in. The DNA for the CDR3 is TGCGCCAGCAGCCAAGATCCAACAGCGTTCGGGGCCAACGTCCTGACTTTC. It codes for CASSQDPTAFGANVLTF.